This record looks at one TCR beta chain sequence and its context. Its specificity is not known. Assay used: immunoSEQ multiplex PCR; TCRdb lists only in-frame clones, some missing. The table has fewer than 150,000 clones, approximately 86% seen once. This sample stems from a study of cytomegalovirus exposure and HLA in healthy donors. At the level of the study: The 130 or so validation repertoires used a platform that matched the one used for the approximately 700 first-cohort repertoires, as a later analysis reported.

The CDR3 is 16 amino acids. V lost 3 bases to trimming and J lost 3 bases, with 18 bases between them. The germline gives CDR1 SGHRS, CDR2 YFSETQ. Study-wide results and limits: Among TCR sequences, most were rare, though some public TCRs appeared in many donors. Three CMV-associated chains proved CMV antigen-specific in vitro. The tendency of first-cohort TCR clusters to co-occur in the 90 to 150 validation repertoires was the finding of a later analysis.

V gene TRBV5-1 combines with J gene TRBJ1-1; weak D call: TRBD1 (6 bases). This TCR derives from a man younger than 35 in good health and CMV-seropositive. Source material: PBMCs. The DNA of the CDR3 is TGCGCCAGCAGCTCGCTCAGGGGAGGGGAGGACACTGAAGCTTTCTTT. Protein sequence: CASSSLRGGEDTEAFF.